Here is one TCR beta chain with its context. Antigen unknown. The data originate from a study of siplizumab effects on memory and regulatory T cells. Study conclusions and caveats: No assignable naive or memory phenotype existed for roughly 80-97% of proliferating CD4+ or CD8+ clones. Fewer alloreactive sequences mapped to unstimulated CD4+ memory cells under siplizumab.

Sequence data were generated for unstimulated naive, memory, effector memory and TEMRA subsets in a few donor pairs. CDR1 is SGHNT, CDR2 YENEEA, per germline. V lost 5 bases and J lost 0, with 11 bases in between. The CDR3 has 15 amino acids. TCRdb's copy holds only in-frame clones and misses some; the assay was immunoSEQ multiplex PCR. The sample holds roughly 62,000 clones, 79% seen once. The sequence was collected from a human donor in good health. Material for sequencing was memory CD4+ T cells sorted from blood. V and J are TRBV11-3 and TRBJ2-1, with D tentatively TRBD2 (5 bases). CDR3: CASSLDGDSYNEQFF. The CDR3 bases are TGTGCCAGCAGCCTCGACGGGGACTCCTACAATGAGCAGTTCTTC.